A selection of T cell receptor beta chains follows, all from one sample in a study of brain T cells in children with intractable seizures. Clones were sequenced by immunoSEQ multiplex PCR, and TCRdb holds only the in-frame ones, with some missing. The table includes hundreds of thousands of clones, 85% to 95% detected once. Source: peripheral blood, taken about 5 months after surgery. These receptors came from a boy in the first two years of life with tuberous sclerosis and intractable seizures. Each CDR3 is given with its conserved first and last residue. A D gene is named only where the DNA matches it firmly.

V gene: TRBV30; J gene: TRBJ2-2; D gene: .; CDR3 protein: CAWSLRGSPGELFF
V gene: TRBV27; J gene: TRBJ1-3; D gene: .; CDR3 protein: CASTLLKGNTIYF
V gene: TRBV19; J gene: TRBJ2-1; D gene: TRBD2; CDR3 protein: CASSMASGGANEQFF
V gene: TRBV4-1; J gene: TRBJ2-1; D gene: TRBD2; CDR3 protein: CASSQDTPSGLAGTYNEQFF
V gene: TRBV2; J gene: TRBJ2-3; D gene: TRBD2; CDR3 protein: CASRAGGGTDTQYF
V gene: TRBV10-3; J gene: TRBJ2-5; D gene: TRBD2; CDR3 protein: CATLRSGRASETQYF
V gene: TRBV6-5; J gene: TRBJ1-4; D gene: .; CDR3 protein: CASSYWGGNEKLFF
V gene: TRBV30; J gene: TRBJ1-4; D gene: .; CDR3 protein: CAGDGLGEKLFF
V gene: TRBV6-5; J gene: TRBJ1-1; D gene: TRBD1; CDR3 protein: CASSRGQGANTEAFF
V gene: TRBV5-8; J gene: TRBJ1-2; D gene: TRBD1; CDR3 protein: CASSGEQGDAYGYTF
V gene: TRBV6-6; J gene: TRBJ2-3; D gene: TRBD1; CDR3 protein: CASSYVDRVAQYF
V gene: TRBV11-3; J gene: TRBJ2-1; D gene: .; CDR3 protein: CASSFEGGVSYNEQFF
V gene: TRBV4-2; J gene: TRBJ1-5; D gene: TRBD1; CDR3 protein: CASSQGLRNRGGGSNQPQHF
V gene: TRBV4-1; J gene: TRBJ1-3; D gene: TRBD1; CDR3 protein: CASSHPGQGPSSGNTIYF
V gene: TRBV15; J gene: TRBJ1-1; D gene: TRBD1; CDR3 protein: CATSGGQGAYTEAFF
V gene: TRBV1; J gene: TRBJ2-1; D gene: .; CDR3 protein: CTSSQDRRGNNEQFF
V gene: TRBV30; J gene: TRBJ1-2; D gene: .; CDR3 protein: CAWSGRLGGYTF
V gene: TRBV7-9; J gene: TRBJ1-1; D gene: .; CDR3 protein: CASSRILGQPNTEAFF
V gene: TRBV5-4; J gene: TRBJ1-2; D gene: .; CDR3 protein: CASRSIGWHGYTF
V gene: TRBV2; J gene: TRBJ2-7; D gene: .; CDR3 protein: CASRRQGRYEQYF
V gene: TRBV2; J gene: TRBJ2-2; D gene: TRBD2; CDR3 protein: CATSLAGASGELFF
V gene: TRBV3-1/TRBV3-2; J gene: TRBJ1-2; D gene: .; CDR3 protein: CASSQAGIYGYTF
V gene: TRBV28; J gene: TRBJ1-1; D gene: TRBD1; CDR3 protein: CASEQTGGTEAFF
V gene: TRBV6-5; J gene: TRBJ1-2; D gene: .; CDR3 protein: CASSYSSRAHGYTF
V gene: TRBV7-8; J gene: TRBJ2-1; D gene: TRBD2; CDR3 protein: CASTTGLAGGYNEQFF
V gene: TRBV7-9; J gene: TRBJ2-7; D gene: .; CDR3 protein: CASSRGAYEQYF
V gene: TRBV12-3/TRBV12-4; J gene: TRBJ1-2; D gene: .; CDR3 protein: CASTEQGNYGYTF
V gene: TRBV6-1; J gene: TRBJ2-1; D gene: .; CDR3 protein: CASSEDGGPLYNEQFF
V gene: TRBV1; J gene: TRBJ1-5; D gene: .; CDR3 protein: CTSSRDRAHARVQPQHF
V gene: TRBV1; J gene: TRBJ2-7; D gene: .; CDR3 protein: CTSRLLRLAGGTVNYEQYF
V gene: TRBV9; J gene: TRBJ2-2; D gene: .; CDR3 protein: CASSVGTKNTGELFF